This TCR beta chain was retrieved from a study of shared clonotypes between healthy human individuals (dated by TCRdb to the early 2020s). About the study as a whole: A few men and a couple of women, aged 18 to 49 years, made up the cohort. The study deeply sequenced blood TCR repertoires of about five healthy adults to estimate repertoire size and the extent of clonotype sharing between individuals. To increase sequencing depth and limit assay-specific biases, different laboratories used diverse techniques to prepare libraries and sequence TCR repertoires. Each donor's leukapheresis produced roughly between roughly 0.85 and 10 billion PBMCs. Findings and caveats that apply to the study as a whole: Only blood was sampled, and tissue TCR repertoires likely differ from those in blood. Pairwise subsampling indicated that sequencing depth was expected to affect the degree of clonotype sharing among donors. Because the study included a small number of donors, the genetic and exposure-history diversity represented was limited.

Comment on this clone: Its antigen has not been determined. Per-base qualities were not stored, and no clone one base away is much larger.

The CDR3 starts with the cysteine, ends with the phenylalanine, and has 15 residues. Just the 45-base CDR3 DNA is kept, in frame starting at base 1. Healthy HIV-negative adults with no recently reported acute infections or vaccinations were included as donors. Every donor was a Caucasian adult living in Nashville, Tennessee, USA. For unsorted samples, around 90 million PBMCs were counted, and genomic DNA was extracted using the QIAamp DNA Blood Mini kit. Blood was collected by leukapheresis, and PBMCs were isolated by Ficoll-Histopaque density gradient centrifugation and then cryopreserved in liquid nitrogen vapor phase. Using the deep immunoSEQ assay, TCR CDR3 regions were amplified from genomic DNA by multiplex PCR. For each cell subset, the extracted genomic DNA was distributed evenly across all wells of several immunoSEQ 96-well plates, and each plate served as one replicate. Each replicate PCR for unsorted PBMC received about 0.3 ug genomic DNA, equal to about 30,000 T cell genomes. Ten immunoSEQ deep assay plates were used to sequence unsorted PBMC genomic DNA. The purified libraries were quantified using a Qubit 3.0 fluorometer, sized with a Bioanalyzer 2100, and then quantified again using the KAPA Library Quantification kit. A separate single-read 150-cycle Illumina NextSeq 550 flow cell was used to sequence each immunoSEQ 96-well plate. The authors processed their data as follows. Because only junctional sequences without quality scores were contained in the immunoSEQ output, filtering matching that applied to full-length reads could not be performed. Sequences were annotated with PyIR, a Python wrapper for IgBLAST v1.9, and V/J genes and CDR3 were assigned using IMGT germline references. Reads were filtered out if the reads had weak V/J assignments (E-value above 1e-6), no CDR3, stop codons, out-of-frame junctions, or ambiguous translated residues. V3J clonotypes were defined as sequences sharing an identical inferred V gene, J gene, and CDR3 amino acid sequence. Percentage overlap between repertoires was calculated by dividing the number of shared unique clonotypes by the size of the smaller repertoire. RTK rarefaction, the Chao1 estimator, and Recon v2.1 estimates of unobserved clonotypes were used to assess repertoire richness. Drawn from immuneACCESS, this table holds only the in-frame rearrangements with V and J called that TCRdb kept. Clones are partly lost; checked studies trace under half to an unresolved V gene and leave the rest unexplained. Clonal size and the V and J genes are those of that table, whereas D and trimming came from the DNA. The sample table shows hundreds of thousands of clones, and roughly 77% are seen once. Jointly, the top ten make up around 13% of the sample.

The origin of this receptor is a woman aged 40-49 years in good health. Some clones in this sample may be carry-over from other donors' samples. The V gene is TRBV21-1 and the J gene is TRBJ2-1; the table's D call, TRBD2, has no DNA check behind it. TRBV21-1 is assigned pseudogene status. The sample was PBMCs. The CDR3 is CASSKGGRGYNEQFF. The DNA is as follows: TGTGCCAGCAGCAAAGGCGGGAGGGGCTACAATGAGCAGTTCTTC.